These T cell receptor beta chains were read from a single sample in a study of blood T cell repertoires in COVID-19. TCRdb's table, derived via immunoSEQ multiplex PCR, lists solely in-frame clones and lacks some. This sample has around 120,000 clones, with roughly nine tenths found just once. Sequenced: peripheral blood. All receptors come from a woman aged 80 or over with acute or convalescent COVID-19. CDR3s include the opening cysteine and the closing phenylalanine or tryptophan. The order of the fields is clone size, J gene, V gene, D gene, CDR3 DNA, CDR3 protein. D genes are given only for firm matches. A clone size is listed for some rows: how often the clone was seen (once, few, many), or a class if it is expanded.

- | TRBJ2-2 | TRBV7-2 | TRBD1 | TGTGCCACCAAGATGTGGACAGGGAGCACCGGGGAGCTGTTTTTT | CATKMWTGSTGELFF
- | TRBJ2-7 | TRBV13 | TRBD1 | TGTGCCAGCAGCAACCTATTTCCGGGACAGGGGAGCTCCTACGAGCAGTACTTC | CASSNLFPGQGSSYEQYF
- | TRBJ1-2 | TRBV5-6 | - | TGTGCCAGCTGGTACGGGACATTAAACTATGGCTACACCTTC | CASWYGTLNYGYTF
- | TRBJ2-7 | TRBV6-5 | - | TGTGCCAGCAGTTACTCCTTTCGAGGGATTTCCTACGAGCAGTACTTC | CASSYSFRGISYEQYF
once | TRBJ2-7 | TRBV6-2/TRBV6-3 | TRBD1 | TGTGCCAGCAGTTCCCTCGGTTTAGTGGGACAGCTCTACGAGCAGTACTTC | CASSSLGLVGQLYEQYF
- | TRBJ2-7 | TRBV9 | - | TGTGCCAGCAGCGTAGGTGACAGGCGTGAGGTCGAGCAGTACTTC | CASSVGDRREVEQYF
- | TRBJ2-3 | TRBV19 | - | TGTGCCAGTAGTACAGGGGGGCACTCTAGCACAGATACGCAGTATTTT | CASSTGGHSSTDTQYF
- | TRBJ1-2 | TRBV20-1 | TRBD1 | TGCAGTGCTACAGGGGGCTATGGCTACACCTTC | CSATGGYGYTF
- | TRBJ1-3 | TRBV18 | - | TGTGCCAGCTCAGCTCAGGGATACGGAAACACCATATATTTT | CASSAQGYGNTIYF
- | TRBJ1-2 | TRBV24-1 | TRBD1 | TGTGCCACCAGTGGGGGACAGGTAGCTAACTATGGCTACACCTTC | CATSGGQVANYGYTF
- | TRBJ1-6 | TRBV2 | - | TGTGCCAGCAGTGAACTCGGGACTGCGGCTTCACCCCTCCACTTT | CASSELGTAASPLHF
few | TRBJ2-5 | TRBV4-1 | - | TGCGCCAGCAGCCAAGGCATCAGGGGGGTTTTGGAGACCCAGTACTTC | CASSQGIRGVLETQYF
- | TRBJ1-6 | TRBV7-9 | - | TGTGCCAGCAGCTTAGCGTCAGAGGGCGAGGCCTATAATTCACCCCTCCACTTT | CASSLASEGEAYNSPLHF
few | TRBJ1-6 | TRBV6-5 | - | TGTGCCAGCAGTTACGGAAAGGGGAATTCACCCCTCCACTTT | CASSYGKGNSPLHF
- | TRBJ2-5 | TRBV5-1 | - | TGCGCCAGCAGCTTCACAGGAGAAGAGACCCAGTACTTC | CASSFTGEETQYF
- | TRBJ1-4 | TRBV5-4 | TRBD1 | TGTGCCAGCAGTGTAACAGGGGCTAATGAAAAACTGTTTTTT | CASSVTGANEKLFF
- | TRBJ2-2 | TRBV6-5 | - | TGTGCCAGCAGGTCGGGTCTTAACACCGGGGAGCTGTTTTTT | CASRSGLNTGELFF
- | TRBJ1-6 | TRBV6-6 | - | TGTGCCAGCAAATCGGAGGGCGGCTCACCCCTCCACTTT | CASKSEGGSPLHF
- | TRBJ1-4 | TRBV10-1 | TRBD1 | TGCGCCAGCAGCAGACAGGGCAATGAAAAACTGTTTTTT | CASSRQGNEKLFF
- | TRBJ1-4 | TRBV28 | - | TGTGCCAGCAGTCTTCTACAGACAACTAATGAAAAACTGTTTTTT | CASSLLQTTNEKLFF
- | TRBJ2-5 | TRBV30 | - | TGTGCCTGGAGCGGGGACAAAGAGACCCAGTACTTC | CAWSGDKETQYF
- | TRBJ1-2 | TRBV5-4 | TRBD1 | TGTGCCAGCAGCTTGCTTACAGGGGGCGGATATGGCTACACCTTC | CASSLLTGGGYGYTF
- | TRBJ1-4 | TRBV27 | - | TGTGCCAGCAGTTTGATCGGCGGGGAAAAACTGTTTTTT | CASSLIGGEKLFF
- | TRBJ2-7 | TRBV9 | TRBD2 | TGTGCCAGCAGCGGTAGCGGGGGCTACGAGCAGTACTTC | CASSGSGGYEQYF
few | TRBJ2-5 | TRBV30 | - | TGTGCCTGTTCCATCGGGGAGACCCAGTACTTC | CACSIGETQYF
few | TRBJ2-2 | TRBV30 | TRBD1 | TGTGCCTGGAGTGTAGGGACAGGGCGTGCCGGGGAGCTGTTTTTT | CAWSVGTGRAGELFF
- | TRBJ1-2 | TRBV4-3 | TRBD1 | TGCGCCAGCAGCCCCCCCACGACAGGGATTCAGGCCTATGGCTACACCTTC | CASSPPTTGIQAYGYTF
- | TRBJ1-5 | TRBV19 | - | TGTGCCAGTAGTAGCTTACTAAATAGCAATCAGCCCCAGCATTTT | CASSSLLNSNQPQHF
- | TRBJ1-1 | TRBV29-1 | TRBD1 | TGCAGCGCCGACAGGGCCACTGAAGCTTTCTTT | CSADRATEAFF
- | TRBJ2-3 | TRBV5-1 | TRBD2 | TGCGCCAGCAGCCCCTGGACTAGCGGAACAGATACGCAGTATTTT | CASSPWTSGTDTQYF
- | TRBJ2-3 | TRBV5-1 | TRBD2 | TGCGCCAGCAGCTTCCAGCGGGGGACTTGGGATACGCAGTATTTT | CASSFQRGTWDTQYF
- | TRBJ1-6 | TRBV27 | - | TGTGCCAGCAGGGCAGGCACGTTCTTGCATTCACCCCTCCACTTT | CASRAGTFLHSPLHF
- | TRBJ2-1 | TRBV9 | TRBD2 | TGTGCCAGCAGCCTTAGGACTAGCCAGGGCCCCTACAATGAGCAGTTCTTC | CASSLRTSQGPYNEQFF
- | TRBJ2-7 | TRBV7-9 | - | TGTGCCAGCAGCTTAGACACCCTCTCCTACGAGCAGTACTTC | CASSLDTLSYEQYF
- | TRBJ1-2 | TRBV19 | TRBD1 | TGTGCCAGTAGCCGACAGGGGGTTCGTTATGGCTACACCTTC | CASSRQGVRYGYTF
- | TRBJ2-2 | TRBV7-3 | TRBD1 | TGTGCCAGCAGCTTAAATCCCCAAGGGACAGGGGCGACCGGGGAGCTGTTTTTT | CASSLNPQGTGATGELFF
- | TRBJ1-2 | TRBV28 | - | TGTGCCAGCAGTTTCGCGGACACTAACTATGGCTACACCTTC | CASSFADTNYGYTF